Listed below are T cell receptor beta chains from one sample, sequenced in a study of cytomegalovirus exposure and HLA in healthy donors. Sequencing used immunoSEQ multiplex PCR; TCRdb keeps in-frame clones, though not all of them. Among over 90,000 clones listed, about four fifths were seen once. The sample taken for sequencing was PBMCs. These receptors were taken from a female donor in good health and CMV-seropositive. Both conserved end residues are trimmed from each CDR3. The D gene is left open where the match is weak.

v_call	d_call	j_call	cdr3_aa
TRBV7-9	NA	TRBJ1-1	ASSLGQKNTEAF
TRBV29-1	TRBD2	TRBJ2-7	SVTTSGRYEQY
TRBV4-2	NA	TRBJ1-1	ASSPREGQNTEAF
TRBV5-1	TRBD2	TRBJ2-1	ASSPSSGIYNEQF
TRBV30	NA	TRBJ2-7	AWRIGPGEQY
TRBV29-1	NA	TRBJ1-2	SVGGLLAVYGYT
TRBV2	NA	TRBJ1-1	ASSGLKAAF
TRBV15	TRBD1	TRBJ2-7	ATSRDLGTGFYEQY
TRBV19	NA	TRBJ1-2	ASSVLGPRGYT
TRBV13	TRBD1	TRBJ2-7	ASSLSGQGSYEQY
TRBV7-2	NA	NA	ASSFSADYEQY
TRBV5-4	NA	TRBJ2-7	ASSQGSYEQY
TRBV7-2	NA	TRBJ1-2	ASSSPTYSLGGYT
TRBV7-2	TRBD1	TRBJ1-3	ASSWTGSGNTIY
TRBV28	NA	TRBJ2-7	ASSLRTYEQY
TRBV15	TRBD1	TRBJ2-1	ATNPGTGGYNEQF
TRBV5-4	NA	TRBJ2-2	ASSLYRAMNTGELF
TRBV19	NA	TRBJ1-3	ASRPEGDGNTIY
TRBV11-2	TRBD2	TRBJ2-3	ASSLQLAGGGDTQY
TRBV7-6	TRBD2	TRBJ2-1	ASSLAPGGLNYNEQF
TRBV6-6	NA	TRBJ1-1	ASRSRGVEAF
TRBV2	NA	TRBJ1-1	ASSEASFNTEAF
TRBV28	NA	TRBJ2-7	ASRVAPAYEQY
TRBV4-1	TRBD2	TRBJ2-7	ASSQATSGAPYEQY
TRBV10-2	NA	TRBJ2-2	ASSETGWPGELF
TRBV12-5	TRBD2	TRBJ2-5	ASGPSGEGTQY
TRBV7-7	TRBD1	TRBJ1-5	ASSLAVRDRGYNQPQH
TRBV9	NA	TRBJ1-4	ASSRGGEKLF
TRBV5-1	TRBD2	TRBJ2-3	ASSVPPTSDTQY
TRBV27	NA	TRBJ2-5	ASSWSRGAETQY
TRBV6-5	TRBD1	TRBJ1-5	ASSLTGNSNQPQH
TRBV30	NA	TRBJ2-7	AWSVSGVVAEQY
TRBV28	TRBD2	TRBJ2-6	ASSAPRGRASGANVLT
TRBV11-1	NA	TRBJ1-2	ASSRGQTSTNYGYT
TRBV7-9	NA	TRBJ1-4	ASSLGGINEKLF
TRBV27	NA	TRBJ2-6	ASRHPGANVLT
TRBV29-1	NA	TRBJ1-3	SAATGYSGNTIY
TRBV28	NA	TRBJ1-1	ASSFSNTEAF
TRBV28	NA	TRBJ2-2	ASRRGEEGTGELF